Shown below are 29 T cell receptor beta chains from a single sample sequenced in a study of cytomegalovirus exposure and HLA in healthy donors. The study ran its PCR with 60 Vbeta and 13 Jbeta primers. Profiled with immunoSEQ multiplex PCR; TCRdb holds only in-frame clones, not every one. The sample holds roughly 120,000 clones, 60% to 85% seen once. Sequenced sample: PBMCs. The receptors were sampled from a woman aged 40 to 55 in good health and CMV-seropositive.

This chain connects TRBV5-6 to TRBJ2-2; maybe TRBD1 (6 bases). Trimming cost V 0 bases and J 4 bases, with 19 bases left between them. The CDR3 length is 18 residues. CDR1 is SGHDT, CDR2 YYEEEE, per germline. The CDR3 loop is CASSLGFTRARGTGELFF. The CDR3 bases are TGTGCCAGCAGCTTGGGGTTTACCAGGGCCAGGGGCACCGGGGAGCTGTTTTTT.

This chain uses TRBV19 with TRBJ2-3, with D possibly being TRBD2 (7 bases). V lost 5 bases to trimming and J lost 7 bases, with 22 bases between them. Germline-derived CDR1 and CDR2 are LNHDA and SQIVND (reference sequence). The CDR3 has 16 amino acids. The CDR3 sequence: CASSHRVGRFRHTQYF. The DNA of the CDR3 is TGTGCCAGTAGTCACAGGGTCGGGAGGTTTCGGCATACGCAGTATTTT. The entire variable domain, with the rest obtained from reference TRBV19 and TRBJ2-3, is as follows: DGGITQSPKYLFRKEGQNVTLSCEQNLNHDAMYWYRQDPGQGLRLIYYSQIVNDFQKGDIAEGYSVSREKKESFPLTVTSAQKNPTAFYLCASSHRVGRFRHTQYFGPGTRLTVL.

This chain connects TRBV5-4 to TRBJ2-5, with TRBD2 matching 7 bases. J gave up 2 bases and V 7 bases, and 8 bases lay outside the gene matches. The CDR3 runs 14 residues. Germline V gene data show CDR1 as SGHNT and CDR2 as YYREEE (reference sequence). The CDR3 is CASAGGSEQETQYF. The CDR3 DNA sequence: TGTGCCAGCGCCGGGGGGAGCGAACAAGAGACCCAGTACTTC.

The chain is built from TRBV4-1 and TRBJ2-1; D possibly corresponds to TRBD2 (5 bases). Germline-derived CDR1 and CDR2 are MGHRA and YSYEKL. With 1 base removed from V and 5 bases from J, the gap between germline ends came to 15 bases. The CDR3 is made up of 16 amino acids. CDR3 nucleotide sequence: TGCGCCAGCAGCCAAGGATGGGGAGACGGGAACAATGAGCAGTTCTTC. Residues: CASSQGWGDGNNEQFF.

V is TRBV19 and J is TRBJ2-2, with 9 bases identical to TRBD1. The germline gives CDR1 LNHDA, CDR2 SQIVND (reference sequence). This CDR3 spans 17 amino acids. V shed 5 bases, J shed 5 bases, and the junction held 12 bases outside the gene matches. CDR3 amino acids: CASSPSGTGMGTGELFF. As DNA, the CDR3 is TGTGCCAGTAGTCCCAGCGGGACAGGGATGGGGACCGGGGAGCTGTTTTTT.

This chain connects TRBV30 to TRBJ2-3, with TRBD1 identical over 9 bases. V was pared by 3 bases and J by 1 base, with 2 bases of the junction left unmatched. Germline values: CDR1 GTSNPN, CDR2 SVGIG (reference sequence). The CDR3 loop spans 14 amino acids. CDR3 region: CAWRGDRGTDTQYF. CDR3 nucleotide sequence: TGTGCCTGGAGAGGGGACAGGGGCACAGATACGCAGTATTTT.

V gene TRBV30 combines with J gene TRBJ2-3; 8 positions match TRBD2. The CDR3 is made up of 14 amino acids. The germline CDR1 and CDR2 sequences are GTSNPN and SVGIG (reference sequence). V gave up 0 bases and J gave up 2 bases; unmatched junction bases: 1. CDR3 DNA: TGTGCCTGGAGTGTTAGCGGGGCCACAGATACGCAGTATTTT. Translating it yields CAWSVSGATDTQYF.

The rearrangement links TRBV25-1 to TRBJ1-6; 9 bases align to TRBD1. V gave up 2 bases and J gave up 9 bases; unmatched junction bases: 5. The CDR3 loop spans 15 amino acids. Germline CDR1 MGHDK, CDR2 SYGVNS. The CDR3 is CASSENRGLGSPLHF. CDR3 DNA sequence: TGTGCCAGCAGTGAAAACAGGGGGCTTGGTTCACCCCTCCACTTT.

This clone came up once. The genes are TRBV6-4 and TRBJ1-1; D perhaps matches TRBD1 (5 bases). Per the germline V gene, CDR1 is MRHNA and CDR2 is SNTAGT. CDR3 length: 13 residues. V gave up 4 bases and J gave up 9 bases, with 15 bases separating them. The CDR3: CASSGTLGGKAFF. CDR3 DNA: TGTGCCAGCAGTGGAACACTGGGGGGAAAAGCTTTCTTT.

The CDR3 here is CASSLVGGGSEQFF. CDR3 nucleotide sequence: TGTGCCAGCAGCTTAGTAGGAGGAGGCTCGGAGCAGTTCTTC. V gene TRBV7-2 combines with J gene TRBJ2-1; a weak D match, TRBD2 (5 bases). V was pared by 1 base and J by 10 bases, with 14 bases between. Germline CDR1 SGHTA, CDR2 FQGNSA. CDR3 length: 14 residues.

This clone showed up just a few times. The chain links TRBV2 to TRBJ1-4; 8 positions match TRBD1. The CDR3 runs to 13 residues. The germline V gene has CDR1 SNHLY and CDR2 FYNNEI. The J segment lost 10 bases and the V segment lost 4 bases, leaving 5 bases of the junction unmatched. The CDR3 protein is CASSGQGAAKLFF. CDR3 DNA sequence: TGTGCCAGCAGTGGGCAGGGGGCGGCAAAACTGTTTTTT.

The V call is TRBV9, the J call TRBJ1-2; 8 bases agree with TRBD1. The germline V gene has CDR1 SGDLS and CDR2 YYNGEE. V lost 0 bases, J lost 2 bases, and 3 bases stayed unmatched. The CDR3 covers 15 residues. CDR3 DNA sequence: TGTGCCAGCAGCGTAGAGGACAGGGACAACTATGGCTACACCTTC. Amino acid sequence: CASSVEDRDNYGYTF.

In this sample, this clone turned up a few times. The chain has TRBV13 and TRBJ1-5; maybe TRBD1 (6 bases). Trimming left V 0 bases short and J 6 bases short, with 9 bases between. The CDR3 contains 14 residues. CDR1 and CDR2 (germline): PRHDT, FYEKMQ (reference sequence). The DNA for the CDR3 is TGTGCCAGCAGCTTAGGACAGGGAAGTCAGCCCCAGCATTTT. As protein: CASSLGQGSQPQHF.

This chain joins TRBV6-5 and TRBJ1-5; D possibly corresponds to TRBD1 (6 bases). V lost 6 bases to trimming and J lost 8 bases, with 20 bases between them. This CDR3 comprises 15 residues. CDR1 is MNHEY and CDR2 is SVGAGI in the germline V gene. The DNA of the CDR3 is TGTGCCAGCAGCCACCGGGGGGGGGCAGATGAGCCCCAGCATTTT. It encodes CASSHRGGADEPQHF.

This chain uses TRBV15 with TRBJ2-5; 10 bases match TRBD2. In germline, CDR1 is LNHNV, CDR2 YYDKDF (reference sequence). The V segment lost 1 base and the J segment 5 bases; nucleotides outside the gene matches: 4. The CDR3 is 15 residues long. The CDR3 is CATSRGAGGPETQYF. CDR3 nucleotide sequence: TGTGCCACCAGCAGAGGAGCGGGGGGGCCTGAGACCCAGTACTTC. The full variable domain, rest sourced from reference TRBV15 and TRBJ2-5, is DAMVIQNPRYQVTQFGKPVTLSCSQTLNHNVMYWYQQKSSQAPKLLFHYYDKDFNNEADTPDNFQSRRPNTSFCFLDIRSPGLGDTAMYLCATSRGAGGPETQYFGPGTRLLVL.

In this sample, this clone turned up a few times. V is TRBV7-3 and J is TRBJ2-3; 12 bases are shared with TRBD2. V dropped 0 bases and J dropped 0; count of bases not matched to a gene: 10. CDR3 length equals 20 residues. The germline V gene encodes CDR1 SGHTA and CDR2 FQGTGA. The CDR3 DNA sequence: TGTGCCAGCAGCTTAACGGGCCTAGGACTAGCGGGGCCGAGCACAGATACGCAGTATTTT. Translated, it gives CASSLTGLGLAGPSTDTQYF.

This clone showed up just a few times. CDR3 residues: CASSPMSQGRSNQPQHF. The DNA for the CDR3 is TGTGCCAGCAGCCCTATGTCCCAGGGTAGGAGCAATCAGCCCCAGCATTTT. The chain recombines TRBV7-6 with TRBJ1-5; D is perhaps TRBD1 (5 bases). V gave up 5 bases and J gave up 1 base, with 18 bases separating them. The CDR3 spans 17 residues. Per the germline V gene, CDR1 is SGHVS and CDR2 is FNYEAQ.

V usage is TRBV9 and J usage is TRBJ2-7; no clear D. V was trimmed by 3 bases and J by 6 bases, leaving 16 bases between them. Germline CDR1 and CDR2: SGDLS and YYNGEE. CDR3 length: 14 residues. The CDR3 DNA follows: TGTGCCAGCAGCGCCCAACCGTTTAGTATCGAGCAGTACTTC. It translates to CASSAQPFSIEQYF.

This chain links TRBV11-3 with TRBJ2-1; 7 nucleotides match TRBD1. Per the germline V gene, CDR1 is SGHNT and CDR2 is YENEEA. Trimming at V came to 5 bases and at J to 6 bases, leaving 7 bases not matched to a gene. The CDR3 spans 14 residues. The CDR3 region has the DNA TGTGCCAGCAGCGCAAGGGACAGACCCAATGAGCAGTTCTTC. Residues: CASSARDRPNEQFF.

V is TRBV9 and J is TRBJ2-7, with a weak D call TRBD1 (5 bases). Germline lookup yields CDR1 SGDLS and CDR2 YYNGEE. The V gene lost 4 bases and the J gene lost 0 bases, with 14 bases spanning the gap. The CDR3 has 15 residues. The CDR3 sequence is CASSPRGASSYEQYF. CDR3 sequence (DNA): TGTGCCAGCAGCCCCCGTGGGGCGAGCTCCTACGAGCAGTACTTC.

Regarding this clone: At one end, the junction sequence differs from germline, possibly due to a read error. This chain connects TRBV7-9 to TRBJ1-5; D is unclear. This CDR3 region has 12 residues. Germline values: CDR1 SEHNR, CDR2 FQNEAQ (reference sequence). This CDR3 reads CAGSLARQPQHF. The CDR3 DNA reads TGTGCCGGCAGCTTAGCCAGGCAGCCCCAGCATTTT.

Concerning this clone itself: The sample carries other DNA sequences with the same CDR3. The rearrangement joins TRBV6-1 to TRBJ1-5; D is undetermined. V was shortened by 0 bases and J by 1 base, with 7 bases between the two germline ends. The CDR3 is 15 residues long. CDR1 and CDR2 (germline): MNHNS, SASEGT. For the CDR3, the DNA is TGTGCCAGCAGTGAAGCAGGAGGAAGCAATCAGCCCCAGCATTTT. It translates to CASSEAGGSNQPQHF.

The chain couples TRBV19 to TRBJ1-1; D is unresolved. CDR1 and CDR2 from the germline V gene are LNHDA and SQIVND (reference sequence). Trimming shortened V by 4 bases and J by 1 base, and 7 bases separated the two germline ends. This CDR3 region has 13 residues. The CDR3 loop reads CASSTQRNTEAFF. The CDR3 DNA follows: TGTGCCAGTAGTACGCAGCGGAACACTGAAGCTTTCTTT.

The chain has TRBV11-2 and TRBJ2-7, with TRBD1 as a possible D gene (5 bases). The germline V gene has CDR1 SGHAT and CDR2 FQNNGV. The V gene lost 1 base and the J gene lost 0 bases, with 16 bases spanning the gap. The length of the CDR3 is 17 residues. The CDR3 protein is CASSLGVGAASSYEQYF. CDR3 DNA: TGTGCCAGCAGCTTAGGAGTAGGGGCAGCAAGCTCCTACGAGCAGTACTTC.

The chain carries TRBV6-5 and TRBJ2-7; 12 bases agree with TRBD2. The CDR3 contains 14 residues. Germline V gene sequence: CDR1 MNHEY, CDR2 SVGAGI. The trim removed 5 bases at V and 4 bases at J, leaving 3 bases unmatched. CDR3 protein: CASSLAGGLYEQYF. The CDR3 DNA sequence: TGTGCCAGCAGTCTAGCGGGAGGGCTTTACGAGCAGTACTTC.

The table lists this clone with a count of one. The chain uses TRBV7-2 and TRBJ1-2; TRBD1 aligns across 8 bases. CDR3 size: 14 residues. V dropped 3 bases and J dropped 7; count of bases not matched to a gene: 7. Germline assignment: CDR1 SGHTA and CDR2 FQGNSA. The CDR3 nucleotides are TGTGCCAGCAGCTTGGGACAGGAGACGGTTGGCTACACCTTC. It codes for CASSLGQETVGYTF.

The chain couples TRBV7-2 to TRBJ2-5, with TRBD2 matching 10 bases. After removal of 3 bases from V and 5 bases from J, the junction contained 6 bases not matched to a gene. Germline V lookup: CDR1 SGHTA, CDR2 FQGNSA. This CDR3 contains 15 residues. Here the CDR3 reads CASSLQAGGPETQYF. DNA of the CDR3: TGTGCCAGCAGCTTGCAAGCGGGGGGGCCGGAGACCCAGTACTTC.

This clone was observed once. J is TRBJ1-5 and V is TRBV19; possibly TRBD1 for D (6 bases). This CDR3 has 16 residues. Germline values: CDR1 LNHDA, CDR2 SQIVND (reference sequence). The V gene lost 5 bases and the J gene lost 3 bases, with 17 bases spanning the gap. The CDR3 nucleotides read TGTGCCAGTAGTCCAAGGACAGCAACTTTCAATCAGCCCCAGCATTTT. Protein: CASSPRTATFNQPQHF.

This chain uses TRBV4-2 with TRBJ1-1, with D tentatively TRBD1 (6 bases). CDR1 and CDR2 from the germline V gene are LGHNA and YNFKEQ. Trimming removed 5 bases from V and 3 bases from J, with 16 bases in between. The CDR3 contains 15 residues. The DNA for the CDR3 is TGTGCCAGCAGCGATGAACAGGGTGGGGACACTGAAGCTTTCTTT. Translating gives CASSDEQGGDTEAFF.